This T cell receptor (beta chain) is from a study of blood T cells in healthy people across ages (dated by TCRdb to the mid-2010s). Looking at the study overall: In model experiments, roughly one uniquely barcoded TCR beta cDNA molecule per two T cells was captured by template switching. The study analyzed two additional independent replicas of 1 million unique cDNA reads from the same blood draw for two donors, one aged 18 to 29 and one aged 80 or older. Age-related changes in TCR beta repertoire diversity were measured in the study by deep sequencing normalized with unique cDNA molecular identifiers. To avoid experimental bias, donors of different ages were randomly spread across the sequencing lanes. Four age groups were formed from the donors: young (average roughly 15 years), middle-aged (around 41), aged (roughly 56) and long-lived (around 80). Results the study describes overall, beyond this receptor: Observed TCR beta diversity per million T cells fell roughly linearly with age, and a significant reduction was already apparent by age approximately 40. Compared with the aged group, more naive CD4+ T cells, fewer expanded clones and increased TCR diversity were shown by the long-lived group, suggesting age selection. Because the CMV infection status of the donors was unknown, age-related changes in expanded clonotypes may potentially have been confounded. A strong correlation was found between observed TCR beta diversity and the percentage of naive T cells measured by flow cytometry. Bulk unsorted PBMC profiling prevented conclusive comparison of naive and antigen-experienced compartments. Estimates of total diversity based on one million sequenced T cells were considered lower bounds and underestimates.

Systemically healthy Caucasian individuals from Russia, approximately 39 in total and aged about 6 to 100 years, were included as donors. Approximately 9.3 milliliters of peripheral blood were drawn from each donor into EDTA-treated Vacutainer tubes. Ficoll-Paque density-gradient centrifugation was used to isolate PBMCs, with at least 7 million obtained per sample. Total RNA was extracted from PBMCs with Trizol reagent, with at least 6 micrograms obtained per sample. For every donor, flow cytometry on a PBMC aliquot measured the percentage of naive CD45RAhigh/CD27high T cells. In the germline V gene (reference sequence), CDR1 corresponds to SEHNR and CDR2 to FQNEAQ. V is clipped by 1 base and J by 0 bases, and the sequence between their germline boundaries is 9 bases long. The CDR3 measures 16 amino acids from cysteine to phenylalanine. Only the CDR3 part of the read is kept: 48 bases, read in frame from the first base.

Worth noting for this clonotype: The specificity of this receptor is unknown. The sample holds no much larger clone one base away, and base qualities are not on file.

Library method: 5' RACE. The sequencing machine was an Illumina HiSeq 2500. A second roughly 6 to 11 cycle PCR used a sample-barcoded 5' primer and a J-beta primer mix. Each TCR beta cDNA molecule received a unique molecular identifier from a template-switch 5' adaptor carrying 12 random nucleotides. Each sample yielded at least 3 million CDR3-containing paired-end reads. The Mint cDNA synthesis kit, primed by a TRBC-specific oligonucleotide, was used to synthesize first-strand cDNA from all RNA. After uracil-DNA glycosylase treatment, a first 18-cycle PCR used universal primers M1SS and BC2_uni_R on all cDNA. The paper's processing steps were these. Each sample was normalized by randomly selecting 1 million high-quality reads, each carrying a distinct molecular identifier. Instead of being binned into consensus sequences, reads that shared molecular identifiers were thrown out. CDR3 identification, clonotype clustering and error correction used MiTCR with a Q25 quality threshold and the strictest error-elimination algorithm. Lower-bound total TCR beta diversity was estimated with a nonparametric unseen species model using Euler transformation. TCRdb took the public reads, trimmed them with fastp at Q25, ran MiXCR for clone calling and kept in-frame beta chains. Every CDR3 protein is listed once, alongside the most common genes and DNA of its rows. TCRdb's processing, not the authors', yielded these V and J calls. The sample contains some 900,000 distinct CDR3 sequences, less than 35% of them found a single time. The ten biggest clones cover about 18% of the sample.

The receptor chain draws on TRBV7-9 and TRBJ2-2; the D gene is unclear. This TCR was recovered from an elderly woman in good health. Sequencing was done on a sample of blood. The CDR3 has the sequence CASSLVKGANTGELFF. The DNA reads as follows: TGTGCCAGCAGCTTAGTTAAGGGCGCGAACACCGGGGAGCTGTTTTTT.